This TCR beta chain was found in a study of tumour-infiltrating T cells in Burkitt lymphoma (TCRdb year 2020). Study-level background: All epidemiological subtypes of Burkitt lymphoma were represented in the cohort, which was made up of 82 patients. Clinical outcome was correlated with TCR repertoire data, and overall and progression-free survival were found to be predicted by productive clonality independently of established prognosticators, including age at diagnosis. The investigation overall reported the following: Several public clonotypes shared across numerous Burkitt lymphoma patients were found, and shared tumour neoantigen selection absent from diffuse large B-cell lymphoma was thereby suggested.

The library relied on the immunoSEQ multiplex PCR assay. TCRdb obtained this table from immuneACCESS and retained in-frame rearrangements with V and J assigned. These tables miss some clones; where compared with another copy, unresolved V genes account for less than half of the shortfall, and the remainder is unexplained. For this sample there are roughly 4,700 clones; roughly an eighth appear just once. Of the sample, around 23% falls within the top ten clones. On this clone itself: Its binding antigen is unknown. Base qualities are not at hand, and no much larger clone is one base apart.

What was sequenced was tumor tissue. The origin of this receptor is a human donor with Burkitt lymphoma.

The CDR3 in this case is CASSLYAATTNEQYF. Here is the DNA: TGCGCCAGCAGCTTGTACGCCGCAACCACCAACGAGCAGTACTTC. The receptor chain draws on TRBV5-1 and TRBJ2-5; confidence is insufficient to name the D gene. The J call may be mistaken, given a closer DNA end match to TRBJ2-7. Per the germline V gene, SGHRS is the CDR1 and YFSETQ is the CDR2. The CDR3, from cysteine to phenylalanine, totals 15 residues. Kept here is only the CDR3 DNA, which spans 45 bases and is read in frame from base 1.